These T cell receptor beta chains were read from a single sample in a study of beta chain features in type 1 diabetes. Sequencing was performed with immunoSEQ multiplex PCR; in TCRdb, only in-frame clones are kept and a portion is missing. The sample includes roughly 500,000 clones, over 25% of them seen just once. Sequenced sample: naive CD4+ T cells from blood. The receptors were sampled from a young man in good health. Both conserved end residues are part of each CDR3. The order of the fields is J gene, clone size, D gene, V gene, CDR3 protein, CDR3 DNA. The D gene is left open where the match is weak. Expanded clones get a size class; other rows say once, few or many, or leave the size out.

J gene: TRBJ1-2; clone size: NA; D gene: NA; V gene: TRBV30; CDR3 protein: CAWSAFGTPLQGYTF; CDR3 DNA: TGTGCCTGGAGTGCTTTCGGGACGCCTCTACAGGGCTACACCTTC
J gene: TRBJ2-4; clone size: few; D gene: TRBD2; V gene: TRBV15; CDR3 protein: CATSLRGSGGAKNIQYF; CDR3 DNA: TGTGCCACCAGCTTGCGGGGGTCCGGCGGGGCCAAAAACATTCAGTACTTC
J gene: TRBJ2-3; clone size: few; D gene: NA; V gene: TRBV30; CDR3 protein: CAWRPGTPFTDTQYF; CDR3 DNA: TGTGCCTGGCGGCCGGGAACCCCGTTCACAGATACGCAGTATTTT
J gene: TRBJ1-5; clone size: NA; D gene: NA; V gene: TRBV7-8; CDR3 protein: CASSLRGAQPQHF; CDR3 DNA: TGTGCCAGCAGCCTACGTGGGGCTCAGCCCCAGCATTTT
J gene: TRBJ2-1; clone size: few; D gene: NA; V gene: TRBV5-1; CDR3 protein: CASSRDRSSYNEQFF; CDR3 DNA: TGCGCCAGCAGCCGAGACAGGAGCTCCTACAATGAGCAGTTCTTC
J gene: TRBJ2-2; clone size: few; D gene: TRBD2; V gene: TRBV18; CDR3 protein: CASSQIAGVNTGELFF; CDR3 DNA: TGTGCCAGCTCACAGATAGCGGGAGTAAACACCGGGGAGCTGTTTTTT
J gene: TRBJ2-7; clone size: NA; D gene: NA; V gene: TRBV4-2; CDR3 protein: CASSQTSWSSYEQYF; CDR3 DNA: TGTGCCAGCAGCCAAACTAGCTGGAGCTCCTACGAGCAGTACTTC
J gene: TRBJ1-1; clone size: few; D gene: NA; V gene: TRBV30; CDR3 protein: CAWRTGNTEAFF; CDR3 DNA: TGTGCCTGGAGGACAGGGAACACTGAAGCTTTCTTT
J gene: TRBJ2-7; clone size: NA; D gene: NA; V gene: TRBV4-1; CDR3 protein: CASSQDGSIYEQYF; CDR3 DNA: TGCGCCAGCAGCCAAGATGGCTCAATTTACGAGCAGTACTTC
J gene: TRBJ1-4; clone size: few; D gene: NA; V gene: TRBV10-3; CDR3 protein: CAISGLSGEKLFF; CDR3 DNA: TGTGCCATCAGTGGACTAAGCGGTGAAAAACTGTTTTTT
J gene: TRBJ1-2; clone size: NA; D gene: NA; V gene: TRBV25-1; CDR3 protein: CASSRDRSYGYTF; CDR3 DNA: TGTGCCAGCAGCCGGGACCGTAGCTATGGCTACACCTTC
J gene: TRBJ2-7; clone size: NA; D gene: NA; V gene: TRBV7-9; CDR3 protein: CASSLEVRALQYF; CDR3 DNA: TGTGCCAGCAGCTTAGAGGTCAGAGCCTTGCAGTACTTC
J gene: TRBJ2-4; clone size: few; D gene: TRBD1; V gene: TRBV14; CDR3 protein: CASSRRDSINIQYF; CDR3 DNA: TGTGCCAGCAGCCGCCGGGACAGTATAAACATTCAGTACTTC
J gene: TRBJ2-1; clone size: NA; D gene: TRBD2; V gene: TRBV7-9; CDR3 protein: CASSLAGESYNEQFF; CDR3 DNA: TGTGCCAGCAGTTTAGCGGGAGAGTCCTACAATGAGCAGTTCTTC
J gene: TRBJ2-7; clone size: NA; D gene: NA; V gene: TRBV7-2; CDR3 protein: CASRLAPGAYEQYF; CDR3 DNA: TGTGCCAGCAGATTGGCACCGGGGGCCTACGAGCAGTACTTC
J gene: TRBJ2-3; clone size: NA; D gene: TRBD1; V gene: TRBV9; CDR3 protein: CASSDRQGGGTDTQYF; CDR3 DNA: TGTGCCAGCAGCGACCGACAGGGGGGAGGCACAGATACGCAGTATTTT
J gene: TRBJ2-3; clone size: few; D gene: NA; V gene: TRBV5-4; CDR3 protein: CASSLGPSDTQYF; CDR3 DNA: TGTGCCAGCAGCCTCGGACCTTCAGATACGCAGTATTTT
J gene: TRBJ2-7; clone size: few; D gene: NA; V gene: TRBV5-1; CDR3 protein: CASSPQSLSYEQYF; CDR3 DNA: TGCGCCAGCAGCCCGCAGAGTCTTTCCTACGAGCAGTACTTC
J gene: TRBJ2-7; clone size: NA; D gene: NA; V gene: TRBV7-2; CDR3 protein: CASSQSRQTSTYEQYF; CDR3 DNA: TGTGCCAGCAGCCAAAGTCGACAGACATCCACCTACGAGCAGTACTTC
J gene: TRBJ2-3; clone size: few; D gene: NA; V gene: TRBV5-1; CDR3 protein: CASSSKSRDTQYF; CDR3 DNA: TGCGCCAGCAGCTCAAAGTCCCGAGATACGCAGTATTTT
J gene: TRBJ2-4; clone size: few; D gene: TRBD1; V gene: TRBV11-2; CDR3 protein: CASSLAQGYAIQYF; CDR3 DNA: TGTGCCAGCAGCTTAGCACAGGGGTATGCCATTCAGTACTTC
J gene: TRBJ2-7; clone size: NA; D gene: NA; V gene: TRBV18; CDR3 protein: CASSPVVQGIHEQYF; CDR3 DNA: TGTGCCAGCTCACCTGTAGTACAGGGTATCCACGAGCAGTACTTC
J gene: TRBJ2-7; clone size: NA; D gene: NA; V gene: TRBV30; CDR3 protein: CACSSTGDSYEQYF; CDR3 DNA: TGTGCCTGTTCCAGCACGGGAGACTCCTACGAGCAGTACTTC
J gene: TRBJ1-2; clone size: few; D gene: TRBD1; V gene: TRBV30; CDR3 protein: CAWSQQGYYGYTF; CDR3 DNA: TGTGCCTGGAGTCAACAGGGGTACTATGGCTACACCTTC
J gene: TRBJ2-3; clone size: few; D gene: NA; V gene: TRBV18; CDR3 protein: CASSPPGAGETDTQYF; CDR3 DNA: TGTGCCAGCTCACCACCCGGAGCAGGGGAAACAGATACGCAGTATTTT
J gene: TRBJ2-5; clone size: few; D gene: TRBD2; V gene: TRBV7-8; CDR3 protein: CASSLVAGGPVAQYF; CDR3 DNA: TGTGCCAGCAGCTTAGTGGCGGGAGGGCCTGTGGCCCAGTACTTC
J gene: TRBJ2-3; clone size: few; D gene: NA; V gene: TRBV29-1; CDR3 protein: CSVGLGGTQYF; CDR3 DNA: TGCAGCGTGGGACTCGGTGGTACGCAGTATTTT
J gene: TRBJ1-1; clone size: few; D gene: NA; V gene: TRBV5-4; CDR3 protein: CASSQDRHTEAFF; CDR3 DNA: TGTGCCAGCAGCCAAGACAGGCACACTGAAGCTTTCTTT
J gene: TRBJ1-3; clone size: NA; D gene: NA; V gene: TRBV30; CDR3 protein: CAWSVRSSGNTIYF; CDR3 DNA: TGTGCCTGGAGTGTACGGAGCTCTGGAAACACCATATATTTT
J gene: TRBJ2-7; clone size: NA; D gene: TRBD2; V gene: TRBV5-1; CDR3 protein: CASSPSGLASYEQYF; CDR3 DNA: TGCGCCAGCAGCCCCTCCGGACTAGCGTCCTACGAGCAGTACTTC
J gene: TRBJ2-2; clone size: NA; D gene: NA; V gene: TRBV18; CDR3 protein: CASSPTGSTGELFF; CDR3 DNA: TGTGCCAGCTCACCAACCGGATCCACCGGGGAGCTGTTTTTT
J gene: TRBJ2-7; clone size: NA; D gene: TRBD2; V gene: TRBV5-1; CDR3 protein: CASSSLGTSGYEQYF; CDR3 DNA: TGCGCCAGCAGCTCTTTGGGGACTAGCGGCTACGAGCAGTACTTC
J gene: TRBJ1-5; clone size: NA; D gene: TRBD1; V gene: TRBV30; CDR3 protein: CAWSSWDRDQPQHF; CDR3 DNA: TGTGCCTGGAGTTCCTGGGACAGGGACCAGCCCCAGCATTTT
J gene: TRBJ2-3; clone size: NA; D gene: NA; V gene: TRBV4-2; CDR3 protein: CASSPSTLGGGTDTQYF; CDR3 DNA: TGTGCCAGCAGCCCTTCAACATTGGGAGGTGGCACAGATACGCAGTATTTT
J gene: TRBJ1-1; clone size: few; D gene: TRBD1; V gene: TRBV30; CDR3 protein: CAWSRRQGVTEAFF; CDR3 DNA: TGTGCCTGGAGTAGGCGTCAGGGGGTCACTGAAGCTTTCTTT
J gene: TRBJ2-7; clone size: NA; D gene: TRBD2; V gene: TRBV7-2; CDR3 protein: CASSFRLAGIFF; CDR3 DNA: TGTGCCAGCAGCTTTCGACTAGCGGGAATCTTTTTC
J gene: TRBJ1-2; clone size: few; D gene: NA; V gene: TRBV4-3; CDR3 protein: CASSQGGLSYGYTF; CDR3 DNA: TGCGCCAGCAGCCAAGGCGGACTGTCATATGGCTACACCTTC
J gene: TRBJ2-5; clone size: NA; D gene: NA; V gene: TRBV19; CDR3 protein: CASSIGGPPEETQYF; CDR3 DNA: TGTGCCAGTAGTATAGGTGGACCCCCGGAGGAGACCCAGTACTTC
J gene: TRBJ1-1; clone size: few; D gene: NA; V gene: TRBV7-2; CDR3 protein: CASSFYRQKAFF; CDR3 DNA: TGTGCCAGCAGCTTCTACAGGCAAAAAGCTTTCTTT
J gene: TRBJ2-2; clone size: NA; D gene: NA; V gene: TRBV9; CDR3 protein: CASSFGTLTGELFF; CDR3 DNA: TGTGCCAGCAGCTTCGGGACTCTCACCGGGGAGCTGTTTTTT
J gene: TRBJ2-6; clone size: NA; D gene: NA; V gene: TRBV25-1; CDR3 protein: CASSDRDLFSGANVLTF; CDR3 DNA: TGTGCCAGCAGTGACAGGGACCTCTTCTCTGGGGCCAACGTCCTGACTTTC
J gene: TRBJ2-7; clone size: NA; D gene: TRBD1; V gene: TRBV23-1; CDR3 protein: CASGRDRGYEQYF; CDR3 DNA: TGCGCCAGCGGCCGGGACAGGGGCTACGAGCAGTACTTC
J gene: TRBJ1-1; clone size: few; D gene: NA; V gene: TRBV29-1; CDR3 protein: CSVGVRTEPTEAFF; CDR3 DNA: TGCAGCGTTGGGGTTCGAACAGAACCCACTGAAGCTTTCTTT
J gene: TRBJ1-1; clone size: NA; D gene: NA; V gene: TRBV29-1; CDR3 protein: CSVSLATEAFF; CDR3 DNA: TGCAGCGTTTCTTTGGCCACTGAAGCTTTCTTT
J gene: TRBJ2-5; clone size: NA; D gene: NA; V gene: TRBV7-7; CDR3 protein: CASSLGSQYF; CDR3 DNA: TGTGCTAGCAGCTTGGGGTCCCAGTACTTC
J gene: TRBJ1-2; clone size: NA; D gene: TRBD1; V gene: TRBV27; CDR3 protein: CASAPDRGVYGYTF; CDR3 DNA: TGTGCCAGCGCCCCGGACAGGGGGGTCTATGGCTACACCTTC
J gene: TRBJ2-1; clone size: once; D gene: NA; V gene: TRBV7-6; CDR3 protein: CASSLDRYNEQFF; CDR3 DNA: TGTGCCAGCAGCTTAGACAGATACAATGAGCAGTTCTTC
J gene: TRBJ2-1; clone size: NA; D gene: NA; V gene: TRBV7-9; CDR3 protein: CASSNRPYNEQFF; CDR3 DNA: TGTGCCAGCAGCAATCGACCCTACAATGAGCAGTTCTTC
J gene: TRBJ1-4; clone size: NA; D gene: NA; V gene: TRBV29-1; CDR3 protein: CSVVRDEKLFF; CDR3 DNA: TGCAGCGTTGTAAGGGATGAAAAACTGTTTTTT
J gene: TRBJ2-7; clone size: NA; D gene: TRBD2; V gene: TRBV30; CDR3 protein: CAWSVERGSYEQYF; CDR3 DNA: TGTGCCTGGAGTGTAGAGCGGGGCTCCTACGAGCAGTACTTC
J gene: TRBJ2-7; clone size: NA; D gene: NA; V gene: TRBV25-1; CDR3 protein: CASSGGAYEQYF; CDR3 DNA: TGTGCCAGCAGTGGGGGAGCCTACGAGCAGTACTTC
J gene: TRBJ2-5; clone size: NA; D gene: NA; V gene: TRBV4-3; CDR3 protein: CASSQDRNAPQYF; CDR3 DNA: TGCGCCAGCAGCCAAGATCGGAATGCTCCCCAGTACTTC
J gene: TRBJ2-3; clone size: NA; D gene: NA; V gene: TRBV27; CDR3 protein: CASSLFGLLSTDTQYF; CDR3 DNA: TGTGCCAGCAGTTTATTTGGGCTGCTCAGCACAGATACGCAGTATTTT
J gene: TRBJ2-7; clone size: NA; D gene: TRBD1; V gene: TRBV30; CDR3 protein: CAWEHAVSGTGIYEQYF; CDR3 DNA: TGTGCCTGGGAACACGCCGTATCCGGGACAGGGATCTACGAGCAGTACTTC